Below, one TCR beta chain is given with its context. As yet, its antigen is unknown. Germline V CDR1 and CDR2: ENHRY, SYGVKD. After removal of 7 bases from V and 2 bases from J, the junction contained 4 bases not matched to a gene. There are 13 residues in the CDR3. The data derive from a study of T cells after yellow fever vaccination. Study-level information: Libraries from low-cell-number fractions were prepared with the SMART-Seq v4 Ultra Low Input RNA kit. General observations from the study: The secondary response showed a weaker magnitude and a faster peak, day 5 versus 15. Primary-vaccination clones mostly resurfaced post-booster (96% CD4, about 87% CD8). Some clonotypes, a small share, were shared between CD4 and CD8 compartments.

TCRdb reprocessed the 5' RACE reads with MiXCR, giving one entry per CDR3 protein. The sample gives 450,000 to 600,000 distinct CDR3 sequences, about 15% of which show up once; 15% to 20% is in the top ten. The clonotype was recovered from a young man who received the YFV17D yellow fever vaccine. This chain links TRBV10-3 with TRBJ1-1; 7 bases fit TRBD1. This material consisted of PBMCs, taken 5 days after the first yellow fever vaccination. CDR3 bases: TGTGCCATCACAGACAGGGATAACACTGAAGCTTTCTTT. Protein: CAITDRDNTEAFF.